One sample yielded the 15 T cell receptor beta chains listed below, sequenced in a study of blood T cells in healthy people across ages. A second PCR of roughly 7 to 11 cycles used a sample-barcoded 5' primer and a J-beta primer mix. TCRdb re-called the 5' RACE reads with MiXCR, one entry per CDR3 protein. The repertoire holds a few hundred thousand distinct CDR3 sequences, with 25% to 30% as singletons. Input material: blood. These receptors originate from a woman in her sixties or seventies in good health.

The rearrangement links TRBV7-2 to TRBJ2-3; tentatively, D is TRBD2 (7 bases). This CDR3 contains 15 residues. Trimming pared 0 bases from V and 6 bases from J, leaving 13 bases between. CDR1 SGHTA and CDR2 FQGNSA come from the germline V gene. CDR3 in DNA: TGTGCCAGCAGCTTAGCGGCGGGGGCCTCCGATACGCAGTATTTT. It codes for CASSLAAGASDTQYF.

The rearrangement uses TRBV7-2 and TRBJ2-5; 7 nucleotides agree with TRBD2. TRBJ2-1 matches the DNA end more closely, so the J call is doubtful. Germline CDR1 SGHTA, CDR2 FQGNSA. The CDR3 consists of 17 residues. The CDR3, as DNA: TGTGCCAGCAACCTACACGTGGCGGGGGTTACGGGAGGCGAGCAGTTCTTC. Its protein product is CASNLHVAGVTGGEQFF.

This clonotype has more than one count but fewer than ten. The chain links TRBV6-1 to TRBJ2-7; D call uncertain. Germline lookup yields CDR1 MNHNS and CDR2 SASEGT. The CDR3 consists of 14 residues. V was pared by 2 bases and J by 1 base, with 9 bases between. The CDR3 nucleotides read TGTGCCAGCAGTGAATCGCCACCGTCCTACGAGCAGTACTTC. It encodes CASSESPPSYEQYF.

Only a few counts were recorded for this clonotype. This chain joins TRBV6-5 and TRBJ2-3; D assignment may be TRBD1 or TRBD2 (6 bases each). Trimming took off 2 bases at V and 4 bases at J, with 19 bases between the two ends. Germline values: CDR1 MNHEY, CDR2 SVGAGI. The CDR3 is 17 amino acids. CDR3 protein: CASSYTKGGLKSDTQYF. The CDR3 nucleotides are TGTGCCAGCAGTTACACGAAGGGGGGCCTGAAATCAGATACGCAGTATTTT.

This clonotype appeared a few times. The V call is TRBV7-2, the J call TRBJ2-1, with 7 bases that match TRBD1. The CDR3 has 15 amino acids. Germline lookup yields CDR1 SGHTA and CDR2 FQGNSA. Trimming removed 4 bases from V and 5 bases from J; junction bases left unmatched: 8. CDR3 sequence (DNA): TGTGCCAGCAGCTCGGGACAGACAACCAACAATGAGCAGTTCTTC. Its protein is CASSSGQTTNNEQFF.

The V gene is TRBV15, the J gene TRBJ2-5; perhaps D is TRBD1 or TRBD2 (5 bases each). Germline V CDR1 and CDR2: LNHNV, YYDKDF (reference sequence). CDR3 size: 15 residues. Between the trimmed V and J ends, which lost 5 bases and 4 bases, there was a span of 17 bases. The CDR3 DNA is TGTGCCACCAGCTACACCGGGACCTTAGGAGAGACCCAGTACTTC. Its translation is CATSYTGTLGETQYF.

J is TRBJ2-5 and V is TRBV5-1; 7 bases match TRBD2. The assigned J gene may be wrong: the sequence end matches TRBJ2-1 better. Germline CDR1 SGHRS, CDR2 YFSETQ. The CDR3 has 16 amino acids. The CDR3 region has the DNA TGCGCCAGCAGCTTGGACTCCGGGGGGTACTACAATGAGCAGTTCTTC. This encodes CASSLDSGGYYNEQFF.

This clonotype was found a few times. The chain has TRBV20-1 and TRBJ1-3, with D perhaps TRBD1 (5 bases). Trimming removed 5 bases at V and 5 bases at J, with 13 bases between. The CDR3 runs to 13 residues. CDR1 and CDR2 from the germline V gene are DFQATT and SNEGSKA (reference sequence). The CDR3 nucleotides are TGCAGTGCTCCGAGGGCAGGGAGAAACACCATATATTTT. Amino acid sequence: CSAPRAGRNTIYF.

The J gene is TRBJ2-5, the V gene TRBV20-1; the D gene is possibly TRBD1 (5 bases). The CDR3 covers 14 residues. Deletions cut 0 bases from V and 3 bases from J, with 11 bases between. CDR1 and CDR2 (germline): DFQATT, SNEGSKA (reference sequence). The CDR3 sequence is CSARDIAREETQYF. The CDR3 DNA sequence: TGCAGTGCTAGAGATATCGCCAGGGAAGAGACCCAGTACTTC.

The chain has TRBV4-1 and TRBJ1-4; a possible D gene is TRBD1 (6 bases). There are 17 residues in the CDR3. The germline V gene has CDR1 MGHRA and CDR2 YSYEKL. V was cut by 5 bases and J by 8 bases, with 24 bases left in between. Here the CDR3 reads CASSVGVGGARGEKLFF. As DNA, the CDR3 is TGCGCCAGCAGCGTGGGGGTCGGGGGGGCACGAGGAGAAAAACTGTTTTTT.

The CDR3, as DNA: TGTGCCAGCAGCTTTCGAACTACAGGGGGGAATGCCAAAAACATTCAGTACTTC. It yields the protein CASSFRTTGGNAKNIQYF. The rearrangement joins TRBV7-6 to TRBJ2-4; 8 positions agree with TRBD1. CDR1 is SGHVS and CDR2 is FNYEAQ in the germline V gene. The junction had 11 bases not matched to a gene; V was cut back by 3 bases and J by 1 base. CDR3 length: 18 amino acids.

The rearrangement joins TRBV11-2 to TRBJ2-5; 12 positions agree with TRBD2. The CDR3 is made up of 18 amino acids. The J segment lost 3 bases and the V segment lost 3 bases, leaving 11 bases of the junction unmatched. CDR1 is SGHAT, CDR2 FQNNGV, per germline. The chain's CDR3 is CASSLGGYGLAGKETQYF. The CDR3 nucleotides are TGTGCCAGCAGCTTGGGGGGTTATGGACTAGCGGGGAAAGAGACCCAGTACTTC. The full variable domain, its missing parts supplied by reference TRBV11-2 and TRBJ2-5, is EAGVAQSPRYKIIEKRQSVAFWCNPISGHATLYWYQQILGQGPKLLIQFQNNGVVDDSQLPKDRFSAERLKGVDSTLKIQPAKLEDSAVYLCASSLGGYGLAGKETQYFGPGTRLLVL.

J is TRBJ2-3 and V is TRBV20-1; D is unresolved. V was clipped by 3 bases and J by 2 bases, with 9 bases between them. Germline-derived CDR1 and CDR2 are DFQATT and SNEGSKA (reference sequence). This CDR3 comprises 13 residues. CDR3 in amino acids: CSASHVTTDTQYF. The CDR3 DNA reads as TGCAGTGCTAGTCACGTGACCACAGATACGCAGTATTTT.

This chain uses TRBV7-2 with TRBJ1-2, with D perhaps TRBD1 (5 bases). This CDR3 has 14 amino acids. V lost 0 bases and J lost 8, with 13 bases in between. CDR1 is SGHTA, CDR2 FQGNSA, per germline. CDR3 in DNA: TGTGCCAGCAGCTTAGCGGGGCAGGGCCGAGGCTACACCTTC. Translated, it gives CASSLAGQGRGYTF. The full variable domain, in which reference TRBV7-2 and TRBJ1-2 provide the parts outside the CDR3, is GAGVSQSPSNKVTEKGKDVELRCDPISGHTALYWYRQSLGQGLEFLIYFQGNSAPDKSGLPSDRFSAERTGGSVSTLTIQRTQQEDSAVYLCASSLAGQGRGYTFGSGTRLTVV.

The rearrangement links TRBV7-2 to TRBJ2-5, with 14 bases lining up with TRBD2. J gave up 2 bases and V 5 bases, and 10 bases lay outside the gene matches. Germline-derived CDR1 and CDR2 are SGHTA and FQGNSA. The CDR3 runs 18 residues. The CDR3 DNA is TGTGCCAGCAGCCCCCCCGGACTAGCGGGGGGCGGTCAAGAGACCCAGTACTTC. It translates to CASSPPGLAGGGQETQYF.